This TCR beta chain was observed in a study of blood T cell repertoires in COVID-19. TCRdb's table, derived via immunoSEQ multiplex PCR, lists solely in-frame clones and lacks some. The sample includes approximately 82,000 clones, around 80% seen only once; the top ten take 6% to 7.5%. The germline V gene has CDR1 MDHEN and CDR2 SYDVKM. The CDR3 is 12 residues long. Trimming shortened V by 6 bases and J by 5 bases, and 10 bases separated the two germline ends. V is TRBV28 and J is TRBJ2-5; D is unresolved. The sample comprised peripheral blood. This TCR was recovered from a middle-aged man with active or convalescent COVID-19. The CDR3 spells CASSRLSETQYF. In nucleotides, the CDR3 is TGTGCCAGCAGCCGTCTCTCGGAGACCCAGTACTTC.